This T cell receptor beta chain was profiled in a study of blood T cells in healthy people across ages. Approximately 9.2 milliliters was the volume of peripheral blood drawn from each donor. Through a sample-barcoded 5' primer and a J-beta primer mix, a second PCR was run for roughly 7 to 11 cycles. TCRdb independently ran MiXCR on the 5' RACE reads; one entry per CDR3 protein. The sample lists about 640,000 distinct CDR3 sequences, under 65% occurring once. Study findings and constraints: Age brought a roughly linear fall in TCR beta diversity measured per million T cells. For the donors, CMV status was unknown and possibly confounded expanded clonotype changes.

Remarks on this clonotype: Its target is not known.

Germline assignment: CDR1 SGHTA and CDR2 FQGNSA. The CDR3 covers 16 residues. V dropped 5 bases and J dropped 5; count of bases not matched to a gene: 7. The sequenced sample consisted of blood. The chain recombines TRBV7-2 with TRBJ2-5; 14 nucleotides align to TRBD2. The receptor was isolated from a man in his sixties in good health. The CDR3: CASSARTSGGFETQYF. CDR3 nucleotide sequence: TGTGCCAGCAGCGCTCGGACTAGCGGGGGGTTCGAGACCCAGTACTTC.